Listed here is a single TCR beta chain. What it recognizes is unknown. The conserved phenylalanine or tryptophan is not found at the CDR3 terminus, so this likely reflects a read error. PCR was performed using 60 Vbeta and 13 Jbeta primers. Measured with immunoSEQ multiplex PCR; TCRdb has only the in-frame clones, and not every one. The sample lists 190,000 or so clones, under 85% occurring once. The trim removed 0 bases at V and 6 bases at J, leaving 1 base unmatched. This CDR3 contains 13 residues. CDR1 SGHTS and CDR2 YDEGEE come from the germline V gene. The entry originates in a study of cytomegalovirus exposure and HLA in healthy donors. Study-level results: There were a few CMV-associated chains whose specificity for CMV antigens was confirmed in vitro. Researchers catalogued under 200 TCR beta chains as cytomegalovirus-associated. An analysis that came later showed most CMV-associated TCR beta chains appearing HLA-restricted.

Sequencing was performed on PBMCs. The source of this sequence is a man aged 45-65 years in good health and CMV-seronegative. The chain is built from TRBV5-8 and TRBJ2-7; TRBD2 aligns across 9 bases. CDR3 sequence: CASSLETSGEQYL. CDR3 in DNA: TGTGCCAGCAGCTTGGAGACTAGCGGCGAGCAGTACCTC.